The TCR beta chain under discussion was sequenced for a study of early stage breast cancer tumors. Study-wide context: Of approximately 16 invasive breast tumors, about a dozen were hormone receptor-positive, HER2-negative. Invasive lobular carcinomas made up about 30% of the 12 ER+/PR+/HER2- tumors. General study results and limits: Commonly generated sequences made up most enriched TCRB sequences shared between patients.

Each sample had two DNA replicates, about 0.52 ug blood or approximately 1.5 ug tissue. Method: immunoSEQ multiplex PCR; TCRdb's copy keeps in-frame clones and lacks some. The table shows about 50,000 clones, with over 65% occurring only once. Trimming left V 0 bases short and J 7 bases short, with 11 bases between. Per germline, CDR1 SGHRS and CDR2 YFSETQ. This CDR3 has 15 amino acids. This clone occurred once. Its antigen is not known. This TCR derives from a person aged 30-39 years with breast cancer. The chain employs TRBV5-1 and TRBJ1-6; the D is unclear. The sample comprised blood. DNA for the CDR3: TGCGCCAGCAGCTTGGAATACTCTGGGAATTCACCCCTCCACTTT. This sequence encodes CASSLEYSGNSPLHF.